This entry is about one T cell receptor beta chain. Its target is unknown. Profiled with immunoSEQ multiplex PCR; TCRdb holds only in-frame clones, not every one. This table has fewer than 5,000 clones, roughly two thirds appearing once. The data were taken from a study of PD-1 blockade in classical Hodgkin lymphoma. Study-level information: Patients were dosed intravenously with nivolumab at 3 mg/kg every 2 weeks.

Time point reported: cycle 4 day 1 (C4D1), after less than 7 weeks of nivolumab. All the patients suffered relapse after autologous stem cell transplantation, and brentuximab vedotin exposure differed. CDR1 is LNHDA and CDR2 is SQIVND in the germline V gene (reference sequence). The CDR3 is 14 amino acids. The trim removed 2 bases at V and 7 bases at J, leaving 7 bases unmatched. Study-wide points: In newly diagnosed patients, baseline TCR diversity was reportedly below that of healthy donors. Complete responders had baseline diversity similar to newly diagnosed patients. Repertoire differences lack defined causes, possibly disease activity or prior therapy.

Sequenced here: peripheral blood mononuclear cells (PBMCs), sampled before the fourth cycle of nivolumab. V and J are TRBV19 and TRBJ1-2, with TRBD1 matching over 7 bases. The source of this sequence is a human donor with classical Hodgkin lymphoma. The CDR3 sequence: CASSINGQEAGYTF. The DNA for the CDR3 is TGTGCCAGTAGTATAAACGGACAGGAGGCTGGCTACACCTTC.